The next 18 T cell receptor beta chains were all read from a single sample in a study of cytomegalovirus exposure and HLA in healthy donors. The primer mix had 60 Vbeta and 13 Jbeta primers. The protocol was immunoSEQ multiplex PCR, while the TCRdb copy is restricted to in-frame clones and leaves out a portion. The sample contains roughly 120,000 clones, more than 70% of which appear only once. The sequenced sample consisted of PBMCs. The receptors come from a woman aged 60-75 years in good health and CMV-seropositive.

The genes are TRBV5-4 and TRBJ2-3; 12 nucleotides line up with TRBD2. Looked up from germline, CDR1 is SGHNT and CDR2 is YYREEE (reference sequence). The CDR3 is 15 residues long. The V segment lost 4 bases and the J segment 3 bases; nucleotides outside the gene matches: 3. CDR3 DNA sequence: TGTGCCAGCAGCGCCGGACTAGCGGGGACAGATACGCAGTATTTT. Translated: CASSAGLAGTDTQYF.

The gene calls are TRBV5-1 and TRBJ1-1; no definite D call. The V and J ends lost 0 bases and 1 base respectively, with 10 bases between them. This CDR3 has 15 residues. Germline V gives CDR1 SGHRS, CDR2 YFSETQ. CDR3 in amino acids: CASSLERAGNTEAFF. The CDR3 DNA sequence: TGCGCCAGCAGCTTGGAGCGGGCGGGGAACACTGAAGCTTTCTTT.

CDR3 DNA: TGTGCCAGCAGCCATACAGGGTTTGGACTTCAGTACTTC. Its protein product is CASSHTGFGLQYF. J is TRBJ2-4 and V is TRBV7-9, with D possibly TRBD1 on 6 matching bases. The germline gives CDR1 SEHNR, CDR2 FQNEAQ (reference sequence). The CDR3 has 13 amino acids. V lost 5 bases and J lost 11, with 16 bases in between. Looking up the rest from reference TRBV7-9 and TRBJ2-4 gives the full variable domain: DTGVSQNPRHKITKRGQNVTFRCDPISEHNRLYWYRQTLGQGPEFLTYFQNEAQLEKSRLLSDRFSAERPKGSFSTLEIQRTEQGDSAMYLCASSHTGFGLQYFGAGTRLSVL.

This clone is a singleton in its sample. The gene calls are TRBV9 and TRBJ1-5; 7 nucleotides match TRBD1. Looked up from germline, CDR1 is SGDLS and CDR2 is YYNGEE. Trimming took 1 base from V and 5 from J; bases not matched to a gene: 3. The CDR3 contains 14 residues. The CDR3 protein is CASSVTGEYQPQHF. The CDR3 coding sequence is TGTGCCAGCAGCGTAACAGGGGAATATCAGCCCCAGCATTTT.

This sequence joins TRBV9 and TRBJ2-1; the match to TRBD2 covers 7 bases. The CDR3 covers 15 residues. The trim removed 3 bases at V and 9 bases at J, leaving 12 bases unmatched. CDR1 and CDR2 from the germline V gene are SGDLS and YYNGEE. CDR3 loop: CASSAQGGLLGEQFF. The CDR3 DNA is TGTGCCAGCAGCGCCCAGGGAGGGTTGTTGGGTGAGCAGTTCTTC.

This chain joins TRBV6-1 and TRBJ2-5, with 10 bases matching TRBD2. The DNA end is more similar to TRBJ2-7, so the J call may be wrong. Germline loops: CDR1 MNHNS, CDR2 SASEGT. The CDR3 loop spans 15 amino acids. In nucleotides, the CDR3 is TGTGCCAGCAGTGGGTCTAGCGGGAGCTCCTACGAGCAGTACTTC. Protein product: CASSGSSGSSYEQYF.

The chain carries TRBV19 and TRBJ1-1; 8 bases align to TRBD1. The CDR3 runs 15 residues. J was trimmed by 5 bases and V by 6 bases; bases with no gene match: 11. Germline V lookup: CDR1 LNHDA, CDR2 SQIVND (reference sequence). CDR3 sequence (DNA): TGTGCCAGTAGACCAGGGGACAGGAGGGGGACTGAAGCTTTCTTT. It specifies CASRPGDRRGTEAFF.

The genes are TRBV28 and TRBJ2-1; 10 bases fit TRBD2. The germline CDR1 and CDR2 sequences are MDHEN and SYDVKM. The CDR3 is 14 amino acids. V was clipped by 6 bases and J by 9 bases; unmatched bases: 8. CDR3 region: CASSLSPSGSEQFF. The CDR3 DNA reads TGTGCCAGCAGCCTATCCCCTAGCGGGAGTGAGCAGTTCTTC.

This chain joins TRBV11-2 and TRBJ1-4, with D maybe TRBD1 (5 bases). This CDR3 is 14 amino acids long. The germline V gene has CDR1 SGHAT and CDR2 FQNNGV. Between the trimmed V and J ends, which lost 6 bases and 3 bases, there was a span of 11 bases. CDR3 bases: TGTGCCAGCAGTGCAGGGTTTTCTAATGAAAAACTGTTTTTT. This codes for CASSAGFSNEKLFF.

The chain links TRBV18 to TRBJ1-4; D gene ambiguous. V shed 3 bases and J shed 0 bases, with 11 bases lying between them. Germline assignment: CDR1 KGHSH and CDR2 LQKENI. This CDR3 spans 16 amino acids. The CDR3 DNA sequence: TGTGCCAGCTCACCCTTGCCAGTTGCAACTAATGAAAAACTGTTTTTT. Translated, it gives CASSPLPVATNEKLFF.

The chain has TRBV5-1 and TRBJ2-2; TRBD2 matches at 7 bases. Germline loops: CDR1 SGHRS, CDR2 YFSETQ. Germline trimming cut 6 bases from V and 8 bases from J; bases unmatched to any gene: 19. The CDR3 runs to 17 residues. The CDR3 nucleotides are TGCGCCAGCACCCCGGGGCTGGCGGGAGTTGAATCAGGGGAGCTGTTTTTT. Amino acid sequence: CASTPGLAGVESGELFF.

As concerns this clone: The CDR3 does not end in the conserved phenylalanine or tryptophan, so this is likely a read error. This chain joins TRBV27 and TRBJ1-5, with unresolved D. The CDR3 has 13 residues. Germline-derived CDR1 and CDR2 are MNHEY and SMNVEV (reference sequence). With 4 bases removed from V and 7 bases from J, the gap between germline ends came to 11 bases. The CDR3 DNA sequence: TGTGCCAGCAGTTCGGCGGGAGGGCAGCCCCAGCATCTT. Its translation: CASSSAGGQPQHL.

The genes are TRBV2 and TRBJ2-1, with a tentative D call TRBD1 (5 bases). The CDR3 is made up of 16 amino acids. CDR1 and CDR2 (germline): SNHLY, FYNNEI. The V and J ends lost 5 bases and 7 bases respectively, with 21 bases between them. The CDR3 loop reads CASSPDLLQGLNEQFF. The CDR3 coding sequence is TGTGCCAGCAGTCCCGATTTGTTGCAGGGCCTAAATGAGCAGTTCTTC.

CDR3 DNA: TGTGCCAGCAGTTTATCTGGGTTACTAGCGGGACCCTACGAGCAGTACTTC. Residues: CASSLSGLLAGPYEQYF. The chain is built from TRBV27 and TRBJ2-7; 10 bases agree with TRBD2. The germline CDR1 and CDR2 sequences are MNHEY and SMNVEV (reference sequence). CDR3 size: 17 residues. With 0 bases clipped from V and 2 bases from J, the junction kept 7 bases outside the gene matches.

J is TRBJ1-2 and V is TRBV29-1; 8 nucleotides match TRBD1. Germline CDR1 SQVTM, CDR2 ANQGSEA. V gave up 4 bases and J gave up 4 bases; unmatched junction bases: 11. The CDR3 consists of 15 residues. Here the CDR3 reads CSVGTYSGGGYGYTF. CDR3 nucleotide sequence: TGCAGCGTTGGGACCTATTCAGGGGGCGGCTATGGCTACACCTTC.

In this sample, this clone turned up a few times. V gene TRBV5-5 combines with J gene TRBJ2-7; 8 bases are a match to TRBD2. The ends lost 2 bases at V and 7 bases at J; junction bases unmatched: 8. The CDR3 runs 14 residues. The germline V gene encodes CDR1 SGHKS and CDR2 YYEKEE (reference sequence). The CDR3 reads CASSFQAGEWEQYF. In nucleotides, the CDR3 is TGTGCCAGCAGCTTTCAAGCGGGAGAGTGGGAGCAGTACTTC.

The V call is TRBV9, the J call TRBJ2-7; 7 bases are a match to TRBD2. Germline-derived CDR1 and CDR2 are SGDLS and YYNGEE. Trimming removed 2 bases from V and 0 bases from J; junction bases left unmatched: 5. The length of the CDR3 is 15 residues. The CDR3, as DNA: TGTGCCAGCAGCGTTAGCGGGTCCCACTCCTACGAGCAGTACTTC. The encoded protein is CASSVSGSHSYEQYF.

This chain connects TRBV9 to TRBJ2-3; D not resolved. CDR3 size: 12 residues. The germline V and J ends were trimmed by 0 bases and 4 bases, with 3 bases remaining between them. The V gene's germline CDR1 is SGDLS and CDR2 YYNGEE. The CDR3 DNA sequence: TGTGCCAGCAGCGTAGTAGCAGATACGCAGTATTTT. This encodes CASSVVADTQYF. The full variable domain, rest sourced from reference TRBV9 and TRBJ2-3, is DSGVTQTPKHLITATGQRVTLRCSPRSGDLSVYWYQQSLDQGLQFLIQYYNGEERAKGNILERFSAQQFPDLHSELNLSSLELGDSALYFCASSVVADTQYFGPGTRLTVL.